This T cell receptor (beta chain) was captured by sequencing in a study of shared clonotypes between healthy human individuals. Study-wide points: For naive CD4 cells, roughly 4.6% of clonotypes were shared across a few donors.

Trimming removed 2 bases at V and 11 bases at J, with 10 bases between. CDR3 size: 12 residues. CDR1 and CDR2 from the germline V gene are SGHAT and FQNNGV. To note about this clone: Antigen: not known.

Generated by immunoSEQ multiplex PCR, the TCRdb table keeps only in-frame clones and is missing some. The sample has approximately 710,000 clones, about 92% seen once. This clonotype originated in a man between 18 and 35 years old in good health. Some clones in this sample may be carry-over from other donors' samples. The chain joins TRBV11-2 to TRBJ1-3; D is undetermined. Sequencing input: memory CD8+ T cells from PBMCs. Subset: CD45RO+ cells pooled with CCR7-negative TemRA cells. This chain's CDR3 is CASSLTREAIYF. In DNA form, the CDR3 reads TGTGCCAGCAGCTTAACCCGGGAGGCCATATATTTT.